Listed here are 32 T cell receptor beta chains from one sample, sequenced in a study of CD8+ T cells in alopecia areata. The treatment was: oral pan-JAK inhibitor, 5-10 mg twice daily. TCR sequencing used cDNA made by reverse transcription of extracted RNA. Method: immunoSEQ multiplex PCR; TCRdb's copy keeps in-frame clones and lacks some. This table has 150,000 or so clones, 65% appearing once. Specimen: CD4+ T cells sorted from blood, collected at week 4, from a patient treated with tofacitinib. These receptors were taken from a human donor with alopecia areata.

The chain carries TRBV6-1 and TRBJ2-7, with D tentatively TRBD1 or TRBD2 (5 bases each). V was trimmed by 5 bases and J by 5 bases, leaving 13 bases between them. CDR1 MNHNS and CDR2 SASEGT come from the germline V gene. This CDR3 spans 13 amino acids. CDR3 protein: CASSLGPPHEQYF. In nucleotides, the CDR3 is TGTGCCAGCAGTCTGGGACCTCCACACGAGCAGTACTTC.

This clone appeared once. The rearrangement links TRBV4-1 to TRBJ1-2; the D gene is possibly TRBD1 (5 bases). The V end lost 3 bases, the J end lost 4 bases, and 21 bases lay between the germline ends. The germline V gene has CDR1 MGHRA and CDR2 YSYEKL. The CDR3 covers 17 residues. In nucleotides, the CDR3 is TGCGCCAGCAGCCAGCCAACAAAAAGGGGCGCAGGCTATGGCTACACCTTC. The encoded protein is CASSQPTKRGAGYGYTF.

The rearrangement links TRBV29-1 to TRBJ2-2; 7 bases are a match to TRBD2. The CDR3 totals 13 residues. Looked up from germline, CDR1 is SQVTM and CDR2 is ANQGSEA. V lost 6 bases to trimming and J lost 5 bases; unmatched junction nucleotides: 6. CDR3 amino acids: CSVALGGTGELFF. For the CDR3, the DNA is TGCAGCGTCGCCCTGGGGGGGACCGGGGAGCTGTTTTTT.

This chain links TRBV6-6 with TRBJ1-2, with 8 positions matching TRBD1. Looked up from germline, CDR1 is MNHNY and CDR2 is SVGAGI (reference sequence). The V and J ends lost 4 bases and 2 bases, in that order; junction bases with no gene match: 3. This CDR3 contains 14 residues. The CDR3 protein is CASSFRDRNYGYTF. DNA of the CDR3: TGTGCCAGCAGTTTCCGGGACAGGAACTATGGCTACACCTTC.

This clone showed up just a few times. J is TRBJ1-2 and V is TRBV4-3; D gene ambiguous. V was trimmed by 6 bases and J by 4 bases, leaving 15 bases between them. This CDR3 spans 14 amino acids. Germline CDR1 LGHNA, CDR2 YSLEER. In DNA form, the CDR3 reads TGCGCCAGCAGTTCTCCGGGAGGCACCTATGGCTACACCTTC. Amino acids: CASSSPGGTYGYTF.

The chain uses TRBV7-2 and TRBJ2-1; tentatively, D is TRBD2 (6 bases). Germline V gene data show CDR1 as SGHTA and CDR2 as FQGNSA. The CDR3 extends over 15 amino acids. Trimming cost V 0 bases and J 7 bases, with 13 bases left between them. CDR3 DNA sequence: TGTGCCAGCAGCTTAGCACTAGCTAGGGGTAATGAGCAGTTCTTC. Residues: CASSLALARGNEQFF.

A single count supports this clone. The rearrangement links TRBV30 to TRBJ1-2; D remains unclear. From germline, CDR1 is GTSNPN and CDR2 SVGIG (reference sequence). Trimming stripped 2 bases from V and 3 bases from J, with 10 bases between. The CDR3 covers 13 residues. CDR3: CAWSPGTHYGYTF. The CDR3 DNA reads as TGTGCCTGGAGTCCGGGAACCCACTATGGCTACACCTTC.

The V gene is TRBV7-9, the J gene TRBJ2-7; 7 bases match TRBD1. J gave up 2 bases and V 4 bases, and 5 bases lay outside the gene matches. The CDR3 length is 14 residues. Per germline, CDR1 SEHNR and CDR2 FQNEAQ (reference sequence). CDR3 loop: CASSSGTETYEQYF. Written as DNA, the CDR3 is TGTGCCAGCAGCTCCGGGACAGAGACCTACGAGCAGTACTTC.

The chain links TRBV5-4 to TRBJ2-3; D remains unclear. The CDR3 runs to 14 residues. The ends were cut back, 1 base at V and 0 bases at J, with 6 bases in the middle. In germline, CDR1 is SGHNT, CDR2 YYREEE (reference sequence). CDR3 coding DNA: TGTGCCAGCAGCTTGTCGACTAGCACAGATACGCAGTATTTT. Translation: CASSLSTSTDTQYF.

This chain connects TRBV9 to TRBJ2-5; TRBD2 aligns across 9 bases. V trimming: 6 bases; J trimming: 5 bases; junction bases outside the gene matches: 11. The CDR3 is 15 amino acids. The germline V gene encodes CDR1 SGDLS and CDR2 YYNGEE. The chain's CDR3 is CASTATGTSQETQYF. The CDR3 DNA reads as TGTGCCAGCACCGCCACCGGGACTAGCCAGGAGACCCAGTACTTC.

The sample holds many counts of this clone. The J gene is TRBJ1-6, the V gene TRBV29-1; D not resolved. There are 13 residues in the CDR3. V lost 6 bases and J 6 bases, leaving 12 bases between the germline ends. Looked up from germline, CDR1 is SQVTM and CDR2 is ANQGSEA. CDR3 sequence reads: CSVREHRNSPLHF. The CDR3 bases are TGCAGCGTCCGGGAGCACCGTAATTCACCCCTCCACTTT. The full variable domain, in which reference TRBV29-1 and TRBJ1-6 provide the parts outside the CDR3, is SAVISQKPSRDICQRGTSLTIQCQVDSQVTMMFWYRQQPGQSLTLIATANQGSEATYESGFVIDKFPISRPNLTFSTLTVSNMSPEDSSIYLCSVREHRNSPLHFGNGTRLTVT.

The chain combines TRBV9 with TRBJ2-7; D is ambiguous. CDR3 length: 15 amino acids. V lost 4 bases, J lost 2 bases, and 16 bases lay in between. From germline, CDR1 is SGDLS and CDR2 YYNGEE. The CDR3 DNA follows: TGTGCCAGCAGCACCGCAGGCGGCGGTGCCTACGAGCAGTACTTC. The encoded protein is CASSTAGGGAYEQYF.

The chain is built from TRBV30 and TRBJ1-5; 8 bases fit TRBD1. The CDR3 sequence is 13 residues long. Trimming cost V 3 bases and J 2 bases; bases outside gene matches: 0. CDR1 and CDR2 from the germline V gene are GTSNPN and SVGIG (reference sequence). This chain's CDR3 is CAWRQGGNQPQHF. In nucleotides, the CDR3 is TGTGCCTGGAGACAGGGGGGCAATCAGCCCCAGCATTTT. The complete variable domain, with remaining parts taken from reference TRBV30 and TRBJ1-5, reads SQTIHQWPATLVQPVGSPLSLECTVEGTSNPNLYWYRQAAGRGLQLLFYSVGIGQISSEVPQNLSASRPQDRQFILSSKKLLLSDSGFYLCAWRQGGNQPQHFGDGTRLSIL.

V and J are TRBV19 and TRBJ1-4, with unresolved D. Trimming pared 8 bases from V and 8 bases from J, leaving 6 bases between. Germline CDR1 is LNHDA and CDR2 is SQIVND (reference sequence). The CDR3 extends over 10 amino acids. CDR3 in DNA: TGTGCCAGTGGATACGAAAAACTGTTTTTT. Its translation: CASGYEKLFF.

This clone was found a few times. The chain has TRBV6-5 and TRBJ1-3, with D uncertain. Germline assignment: CDR1 MNHEY and CDR2 SVGAGI. Trimming took off 0 bases at V and 0 bases at J, with 3 bases between the two ends. CDR3 length: 14 amino acids. The CDR3 protein is CASSYSSSGNTIYF. CDR3 nucleotide sequence: TGTGCCAGCAGTTACTCGTCCTCTGGAAACACCATATATTTT.

The V gene is TRBV6-5, the J gene TRBJ1-5, with D unclear. Trimming shortened V by 5 bases and J by 7 bases, and 9 bases separated the two germline ends. The CDR3 sequence is 12 residues long. Germline V gene sequence: CDR1 MNHEY, CDR2 SVGAGI. The chain's CDR3 is CASSRTGQPQHF. The CDR3 DNA follows: TGTGCCAGCAGTAGGACGGGGCAGCCCCAGCATTTT.

The V gene is TRBV7-9, the J gene TRBJ2-7, with 10 nucleotides matching TRBD1. Per the germline V gene, CDR1 is SEHNR and CDR2 is FQNEAQ (reference sequence). J gave up 4 bases and V 6 bases, and 6 bases lay outside the gene matches. The CDR3 has 14 residues. In DNA, the CDR3 is TGTGCCAGCAGTCCCGGGACAGGGGTGTACGAGCAGTACTTC. As protein: CASSPGTGVYEQYF.

The chain links TRBV6-4 to TRBJ2-3, with TRBD2 matching 13 bases. The trim removed 6 bases at V and 4 bases at J, leaving 4 bases unmatched. Germline-derived CDR1 and CDR2 are MRHNA and SNTAGT. The CDR3 covers 15 residues. Here the CDR3 reads CASSRTSGGPDTQYF. DNA of the CDR3: TGTGCCAGCAGCCGGACTAGCGGGGGACCAGATACGCAGTATTTT.

The rearrangement joins TRBV5-4 to TRBJ2-1, with no clear D. V was cut by 0 bases and J by 3 bases, with 7 bases left in between. In germline, CDR1 is SGHNT, CDR2 YYREEE (reference sequence). The CDR3 has 14 amino acids. CDR3 amino acids: CASSLAGLYNEQFF. The CDR3 nucleotides are TGTGCCAGCAGCTTGGCCGGCCTCTACAATGAGCAGTTCTTC.

The V and J genes are TRBV30 and TRBJ2-3; D remains unclear. The germline gives CDR1 GTSNPN, CDR2 SVGIG (reference sequence). V was cut by 6 bases and J by 2 bases, with 12 bases left in between. This CDR3 contains 13 residues. The CDR3 DNA reads as TGTGCCTGTTCGGCGGTAGCCACAGATACGCAGTATTTT. Translation: CACSAVATDTQYF.

This clone showed up just a few times. The chain has TRBV19 and TRBJ1-1; maybe TRBD1 (6 bases). The length of the CDR3 is 14 residues. Germline V gives CDR1 LNHDA, CDR2 SQIVND (reference sequence). Between the trimmed V and J ends, which lost 4 bases and 0 bases, there was a span of 9 bases. The CDR3 coding sequence is TGTGCCAGTAGTAAGGACAGAATGAACACTGAAGCTTTCTTT. Protein product: CASSKDRMNTEAFF.

This chain uses TRBV12-5 with TRBJ1-1; 7 bases match TRBD1. There are 12 residues in the CDR3. Germline assignment: CDR1 LGHNT and CDR2 FRNRAP. The V and J ends lost 6 bases and 9 bases, in that order; junction bases with no gene match: 7. The DNA of the CDR3 is TGTGCTAGTGGCGGGGACAGCGGTAAAGCTTTCTTT. It specifies CASGGDSGKAFF. Drawing the rest from reference TRBV12-5 and TRBJ1-1, the complete variable domain is DARVTQTPRHKVTEMGQEVTMRCQPILGHNTVFWYRQTMMQGLELLAYFRNRAPLDDSGMPKDRFSAEMPDATLATLKIQPSEPRDSAVYFCASGGDSGKAFFGQGTRLTVV.

This clone was seen only a few times. Different DNA sequences within this sample yield the same CDR3. J is TRBJ1-2 and V is TRBV6-6; 9 bases are shared with TRBD1. After removal of 5 bases from V and 4 bases from J, the junction contained 2 bases not matched to a gene. Germline V gives CDR1 MNHNY, CDR2 SVGAGI (reference sequence). This CDR3 has 13 amino acids. The CDR3 protein is CASSPDRGYGYTF. The CDR3 region has the DNA TGTGCCAGCAGTCCGGACAGGGGCTATGGCTACACCTTC.

J is TRBJ2-5 and V is TRBV6-6, with D hard to call. CDR3 length equals 11 residues. V was shortened by 2 bases and J by 7 bases, with 5 bases between the two germline ends. In germline, CDR1 is MNHNY, CDR2 SVGAGI (reference sequence). This chain's CDR3 is CASSYPGTQYF. In DNA, the CDR3 is TGTGCCAGCAGTTACCCTGGGACCCAGTACTTC.

V is TRBV5-6 and J is TRBJ1-1; D not resolved. The CDR3 loop spans 15 amino acids. Germline CDR1 SGHDT, CDR2 YYEEEE. Trimming cost V 0 bases and J 3 bases, with 12 bases left between them. The CDR3 reads CASSLDPIRDTEAFF. The DNA for the CDR3 is TGTGCCAGCAGCTTGGACCCAATCCGGGACACTGAAGCTTTCTTT.

J is TRBJ2-1 and V is TRBV25-1, with unresolved D. The CDR3 has 15 amino acids. V was clipped by 7 bases and J by 4 bases, with 17 bases between them. The germline V gene has CDR1 MGHDK and CDR2 SYGVNS. The CDR3 protein is CASKPDLKPYNEQFF. The CDR3 bases are TGTGCCAGCAAGCCGGATCTTAAGCCTTACAATGAGCAGTTCTTC.

The chain uses TRBV30 and TRBJ1-2; no firm D call. CDR3 length: 11 residues. The germline V gene has CDR1 GTSNPN and CDR2 SVGIG (reference sequence). V was trimmed by 4 bases and J by 7 bases, leaving 10 bases between them. CDR3: CAWNLWGGYTF. The CDR3 DNA is TGTGCCTGGAACCTATGGGGTGGCTACACCTTC.

The rearrangement joins TRBV5-1 to TRBJ2-3; 8 positions match TRBD2. The CDR3 consists of 16 residues. V lost 2 bases to trimming and J lost 6 bases; unmatched junction nucleotides: 11. Germline CDR1 and CDR2: SGHRS and YFSETQ. CDR3 in DNA: TGCGCCAGCAGCTTTGCAACGGGACTAGTGGCGGATACGCAGTATTTT. Protein: CASSFATGLVADTQYF.

CDR3 bases: TGTGCCAGCAGCTACCTTTACACTGAAGCTTTCTTT. It specifies CASSYLYTEAFF. The chain employs TRBV2 and TRBJ1-1, with no clear D. The CDR3 has 12 residues. V was trimmed by 6 bases and J by 3 bases, leaving 8 bases between them. CDR1 and CDR2 (germline): SNHLY, FYNNEI.

The chain employs TRBV25-1 and TRBJ2-5; D not certain. V was pared by 2 bases and J by 1 base, with 11 bases between. The germline V gene encodes CDR1 MGHDK and CDR2 SYGVNS. CDR3 length: 15 residues. Written as DNA, the CDR3 is TGTGCCAGCAGTGAACCCGGGCAGGTCCAAGAGACCCAGTACTTC. This codes for CASSEPGQVQETQYF.

This clone turned up a few times. The V call is TRBV29-1, the J call TRBJ1-1; 8 bases match TRBD1. The CDR3 spans 12 residues. Trimming took 6 bases from V and 5 from J; bases not matched to a gene: 5. Germline V gene sequence: CDR1 SQVTM, CDR2 ANQGSEA. The CDR3 nucleotides read TGCAGCGTAGAGACAGGGGAGACTGAAGCTTTCTTT. Protein sequence: CSVETGETEAFF.

Only a few counts were recorded for this clone. The chain has TRBV25-1 and TRBJ2-1; TRBD2 might be the D (7 bases). Trimming pared 0 bases from V and 10 bases from J, leaving 13 bases between. CDR1 is MGHDK, CDR2 SYGVNS, per germline. CDR3 length: 14 amino acids. CDR3 loop: CASSEYRGAEEQFF. In nucleotides, the CDR3 is TGTGCCAGCAGTGAATATCGGGGGGCCGAGGAGCAGTTCTTC. Full variable domain (remainder filled in from reference TRBV25-1 and TRBJ2-1): EADIYQTPRYLVIGTGKKITLECSQTMGHDKMYWYQQDPGMELHLIHYSYGVNSTEKGDLSSESTVSRIRTEHFPLTLESARPSHTSQYLCASSEYRGAEEQFFGPGTRLTVL.